This section outlines one T cell receptor (beta chain) sequence together with its context. Its binding antigen is unknown. Per-nucleotide qualities are absent, and no much larger clonotype sits a single base away. Each collaborating institution followed its own protocols to collect whole blood in K2EDTA tubes. For TCRbeta analysis, collaborator samples were shipped as frozen whole blood, as isolated PBMCs, or as DNA extracted from either sample type. TCRbeta CDR3 regions were amplified from genomic DNA using the immunoSEQ Assay, a bias-controlled multiplex PCR. In the source study's methods: Nucleated cell counts per sample were estimated from amplification of reference gene primers within the assay. To quantify the absolute abundance of each unique TCRbeta CDR3 rearrangement, sequence reads were collapsed and filtered. For each sample, productive Simpson clonality was calculated as the square root of Simpson's diversity index across productive rearrangements. TCRdb provides this immuneACCESS table in a form limited to in-frame rearrangements. Some clones are lacking; in checked studies, under half of them reflect an unresolved V gene, and why the rest are absent is not known. V, J and clone size were drawn from that table, and D and trimming were deduced from the DNA. The sample yields about 98,000 clones; around 75% were counted once. The top ten hold roughly a quarter of the sample.

This sample was included in a study of blood T cell repertoires in COVID-19 (dated by TCRdb to the early 2020s). Describing the broader study: Collaborator samples came from the United States, Italy and Spain and covered acute and convalescent phases of COVID-19. A freely available public database, intended as a resource for researchers studying the immune response to SARS-CoV-2, is where the repertoires were released. The material from the prospective study consisted of cDNA or gDNA derived from T cells, B-cell-depleted T cells, or PBMCs. Where available, HLA class I and class II types were taken from metadata supplied by the sample provider and were not determined by assay-based typing. The sample metadata nearly always contained a de-identified subject ID, COVID-19 status, age in years and sex. Samples came from the ongoing ImmuneRACE study (first 160 participants) plus 1,254 subjects from 6 global collaborators. Subjects who had been exposed to COVID-19, were actively infected with it, or had recovered from it provided the deeply sampled blood TCRbeta repertoires that made up the dataset. The investigation overall reported the following: The quantity of clinical and demographic metadata differed by source and by participant and was supplied without curation.

Taken from the germline V gene (reference sequence), the CDR1 and CDR2 loops are LGHDT and YNNKEL. Spanning cysteine to phenylalanine, the CDR3 consists of 15 amino acids. The only DNA kept is the CDR3, 45 bases in frame from the first base. V trim: 4 bases; J trim: 6 bases; unmatched bases: 8. The TCR sequence derives from a man aged 70 or older with acute or convalescent COVID-19. The material sequenced was peripheral blood. The chain uses TRBV3-1 (or the pseudogene TRBV3-2) and TRBJ2-7; 11 bases in the middle match TRBD2. CDR3 sequence: CASSPIAGGPGEQYF. Read as DNA, the sequence is TGTGCCAGCAGCCCCATAGCGGGAGGGCCGGGCGAGCAGTACTTC.